This TCR beta chain is from a study of T cell responses to AZD1222 COVID-19 vaccine. Background on the study: Second-dose schedules of about 4 or about 12 weeks were combined.

Study-wide points: There were repertoire samples only from the period after the peak T cell response.

Germline CDR1 is SGHTA and CDR2 is FQGTGA. This CDR3 comprises 13 residues. Trimming shortened V by 5 bases and J by 4 bases, and 10 bases separated the two germline ends. Produced via immunoSEQ multiplex PCR; TCRdb's table is partial and in-frame only. The sample holds 75,000 to 90,000 clones, 75% to 90% seen once. Points on this clone: Its antigen is unknown.

The chain recombines TRBV7-3 with TRBJ2-3; D unclear. The TCR sequence derives from an adult in good health. The input for sequencing was peripheral blood, taken on day 0 of AZD1222 vaccination. In nucleotides, the CDR3 is TGTGCCAGCAGCCCAAATCAGGCAGATACGCAGTATTTT. Its protein product is CASSPNQADTQYF.